These 14 T cell receptor beta chains share one sample of origin, sequenced in a study of blood T cell repertoires in COVID-19. Sequenced by immunoSEQ multiplex PCR; TCRdb stores in-frame clones only, minus some. This table has roughly 110,000 clones, 70% to 75% appearing once. Sequenced input: peripheral blood. The receptors were gathered from a human donor with acute or convalescent COVID-19. The donor label of this sample is uncertain.

The chain uses TRBV7-9 and TRBJ2-5; 9 nucleotides match TRBD2. J gave up 4 bases and V 7 bases, and 16 bases lay outside the gene matches. CDR3 length: 17 amino acids. CDR1 and CDR2 (germline): SEHNR, FQNEAQ (reference sequence). CDR3 loop: CASTNGVASGVGETQYF. Here the CDR3 DNA reads TGTGCCAGCACCAACGGGGTGGCTAGCGGGGTTGGAGAGACCCAGTACTTC.

The V gene is TRBV5-8, the J gene TRBJ1-6; the D is unclear. The CDR3 spans 12 residues. CDR1 SGHTS and CDR2 YDEGEE come from the germline V gene. V gave up 1 base and J gave up 7 bases, with 3 bases separating them. The CDR3 spells CASSLRNSPLHF. CDR3 DNA sequence: TGTGCCAGCAGCTTGCGGAATTCACCCCTCCACTTT.

This clone was seen more than once but under ten times. The chain uses TRBV7-9 and TRBJ1-1; perhaps TRBD1 as D (6 bases). The CDR3 covers 14 residues. Germline lookup yields CDR1 SEHNR and CDR2 FQNEAQ (reference sequence). V was cut by 1 base and J by 1 base, with 7 bases left in between. The CDR3 DNA reads TGTGCCAGCAGCTTAGTGGGGGCGAACACTGAAGCTTTCTTT. Residues: CASSLVGANTEAFF.

V gene TRBV14 combines with J gene TRBJ1-1, with D possibly matching TRBD1 (5 bases). Trimming shortened V by 1 base and J by 5 bases, and 17 bases separated the two germline ends. Germline CDR1 SGHDN, CDR2 FVKESK. This CDR3 region has 16 residues. The CDR3 DNA reads as TGTGCCAGCAGCCAAGCTCTCTGGCCGGGGGTAACTGAAGCTTTCTTT. This sequence encodes CASSQALWPGVTEAFF. Based on the CDR3 plus reference TRBV14 and TRBJ1-1, the full variable domain is EAGVTQFPSHSVIEKGQTVTLRCDPISGHDNLYWYRRVMGKEIKFLLHFVKESKQDESGMPNNRFLAERTGGTYSTLKVQPAELEDSGVYFCASSQALWPGVTEAFFGQGTRLTVV.

As DNA, the CDR3 is TGTGCCAGCAGCCAGGCGGGACAGGGGGCCACCGGGGAGCTGTTTTTT. It codes for CASSQAGQGATGELFF. The chain employs TRBV28 and TRBJ2-2; 12 nucleotides line up with TRBD1. CDR1 and CDR2 (germline): MDHEN, SYDVKM. Unmatched junction bases numbered 6, after V lost 6 bases and J lost 4 bases. This CDR3 has 16 residues.

This chain connects TRBV10-3 to TRBJ2-7, with TRBD2 as a possible D gene (5 bases). Germline CDR1 reads ENHRY; CDR2 reads SYGVKD. With 3 bases removed from V and 4 bases from J, the gap between germline ends came to 7 bases. The CDR3 extends over 12 amino acids. The CDR3 nucleotides are TGTGCCATCAGTGATCGGGGATACGAGCAGTACTTC. It codes for CAISDRGYEQYF.

This chain joins TRBV28 and TRBJ2-2; 8 nucleotides line up with TRBD2. Per the germline V gene, CDR1 is MDHEN and CDR2 is SYDVKM. Unmatched junction bases numbered 15, after V lost 7 bases and J lost 8 bases. This CDR3 comprises 16 residues. For the CDR3, the DNA is TGTGCCAGCATGGGAGCCGGGACTAGTATATCGGGGGAGCTGTTTTTT. It is translated as CASMGAGTSISGELFF. Looking up the rest from reference TRBV28 and TRBJ2-2 gives the full variable domain: DVKVTQSSRYLVKRTGEKVFLECVQDMDHENMFWYRQDPGLGLRLIYFSYDVKMKEKGDIPEGYSVSREKKERFSLILESASTNQTSMYLCASMGAGTSISGELFFGEGSRLTVL.

This chain links TRBV10-3 with TRBJ1-2; D remains ambiguous. Trimming took 5 bases from V and 8 from J, leaving 12 bases between them. CDR1 is ENHRY, CDR2 SYGVKD, per germline. The CDR3 runs 12 residues. CDR3 DNA sequence: TGTGCCATCAGTCCCCGAGGTGAAGGCTACACCTTC. Its protein product is CAISPRGEGYTF.

CDR3 sequence (DNA): TGTGCCAGCAGCCCGGAGAACATTCAGTACTTC. The encoded protein is CASSPENIQYF. The V and J genes are TRBV5-8 and TRBJ2-4; no clear D gene. Germline CDR1 and CDR2: SGHTS and YDEGEE. V lost 4 bases and J 7 bases, leaving 6 bases between the germline ends. This CDR3 has 11 residues.

This clone came up a few times. This rearrangement joins TRBV18 to TRBJ1-3; the match to TRBD1 covers 9 bases. Germline CDR1 is KGHSH and CDR2 is LQKENI. J was trimmed by 2 bases and V by 3 bases; bases with no gene match: 2. CDR3 length: 15 amino acids. For the CDR3, the DNA is TGTGCCAGCTCACCGAGACAGGGGGCTGGAAACACCATATATTTT. This sequence encodes CASSPRQGAGNTIYF.

This sequence joins TRBV19 and TRBJ2-7; no reliable D call. Germline assignment: CDR1 LNHDA and CDR2 SQIVND (reference sequence). V lost 2 bases and J 6 bases, leaving 17 bases between the germline ends. The length of the CDR3 is 15 residues. The CDR3 sequence is CASSIIVSRLGEQYF. For the CDR3, the DNA is TGTGCCAGTAGTATAATAGTGTCCAGGCTGGGCGAGCAGTACTTC.

This rearrangement joins TRBV11-2 to TRBJ2-3; perhaps TRBD2 as D (6 bases). The CDR3 covers 16 residues. Trimming removed 1 base at V and 4 bases at J, with 15 bases between. Germline CDR1 and CDR2: SGHAT and FQNNGV. This CDR3 is CASSLVGGESADTQYF. CDR3 in DNA: TGTGCCAGCAGCTTAGTGGGCGGGGAATCTGCAGATACGCAGTATTTT.

The chain recombines TRBV27 with TRBJ1-2, with 7 bases identical to TRBD1. J lost 4 bases, V lost 3 bases, and 5 bases had no gene match. The V gene's germline CDR1 is MNHEY and CDR2 SMNVEV (reference sequence). CDR3 length: 14 amino acids. CDR3 sequence (DNA): TGTGCCAGCAGTTTCAACAGGGGCGGCTATGGCTACACCTTC. Translated, it gives CASSFNRGGYGYTF.

This chain connects TRBV6-5 to TRBJ1-4; possible D gene TRBD1, 5 bases. Germline assignment: CDR1 MNHEY and CDR2 SVGAGI. The CDR3 consists of 13 residues. Trimming shortened V by 2 bases and J by 8 bases, and 9 bases separated the two germline ends. The DNA for the CDR3 is TGTGCCAGCAGTTACAGGGGAGGCGAAAAACTGTTTTTT. As protein: CASSYRGGEKLFF.